These 8 T cell receptor beta chains originate from one sample sequenced in a study of T cell responses to AZD1222 COVID-19 vaccine. Assay: immunoSEQ multiplex PCR; the TCRdb copy retains only in-frame clones and omits some. The repertoire includes roughly 90,000 clones, approximately 90% of them detected once, and less than 5.5% sits in the top ten. The sequencing used peripheral blood, collected on day 0 of MenACWY control vaccination. These receptor sequences come from an adult in good health.

This chain joins TRBV19 and TRBJ2-3, with TRBD1 matching 7 bases. The CDR3 consists of 14 residues. With 9 bases clipped from V and 4 bases from J, the junction kept 10 bases outside the gene matches. Looked up from germline, CDR1 is LNHDA and CDR2 is SQIVND (reference sequence). The CDR3 DNA sequence: TGTGCCAGCACCAGGGGGAGAGAACCAGATACGCAGTATTTT. The encoded protein is CASTRGREPDTQYF.

The table lists this clone with a few counts. This sequence joins TRBV4-2 and TRBJ2-3; TRBD2 is a possible D gene (6 bases). V was cut by 3 bases and J by 1 base, with 14 bases left in between. The length of the CDR3 is 16 residues. Germline V gene data show CDR1 as LGHNA and CDR2 as YNFKEQ. The CDR3, as DNA: TGTGCCAGCAGCCAGGGAAGCGGGCGGGGCACAGATACGCAGTATTTT. Its protein product is CASSQGSGRGTDTQYF.

J is TRBJ2-1 and V is TRBV20-1, with 13 bases matching TRBD2. CDR3 length: 15 residues. The V and J ends lost 3 bases and 4 bases, in that order; junction bases with no gene match: 3. Germline lookup yields CDR1 DFQATT and CDR2 SNEGSKA (reference sequence). CDR3: CSASGGLAGYNEQFF. DNA of the CDR3: TGCAGTGCTAGTGGGGGACTAGCGGGGTACAATGAGCAGTTCTTC.

The chain combines TRBV14 with TRBJ1-1, with D possibly matching TRBD1 (5 bases). Germline V gene data show CDR1 as SGHDN and CDR2 as FVKESK. CDR3 size: 16 residues. With 0 bases removed from V and 14 bases from J, the gap between germline ends came to 25 bases. In DNA form, the CDR3 reads TGTGCCAGCAGCCAAGAAGGGGACCCATCAAGTCTGGGAGGGTTCTTT. Translation: CASSQEGDPSSLGGFF.

This clone occurred once. The chain carries TRBV4-2 and TRBJ2-7; D is uncertain. V lost 0 bases to trimming and J lost 3 bases, with 6 bases between them. This CDR3 spans 13 amino acids. CDR1 and CDR2 from the germline V gene are LGHNA and YNFKEQ. The CDR3 protein is CASSQDIGYEQYF. The DNA for the CDR3 is TGTGCCAGCAGCCAAGATATCGGCTACGAGCAGTACTTC.

Here the CDR3 reads CSVYPTSTGELFF. The CDR3, as DNA: TGCAGCGTTTACCCGACAAGCACCGGGGAGCTGTTTTTT. The chain uses TRBV29-1 and TRBJ2-2; D call uncertain. The CDR3 runs to 13 residues. Germline CDR1 SQVTM, CDR2 ANQGSEA. The V and J ends lost 5 bases and 4 bases respectively, with 11 bases between them.

The V gene is TRBV7-9, the J gene TRBJ2-3; D is unresolved. The V end lost 3 bases, the J end lost 3 bases, and 4 bases lay between the germline ends. The CDR3 has 12 amino acids. The germline V gene has CDR1 SEHNR and CDR2 FQNEAQ (reference sequence). CDR3 sequence (DNA): TGTGCCAGCAGCTTTCTTACAGATACGCAGTATTTT. It yields the protein CASSFLTDTQYF.

The J gene is TRBJ1-4, the V gene TRBV4-1, with 8 bases matching TRBD1. The length of the CDR3 is 14 residues. The trim removed 3 bases at V and 8 bases at J, leaving 5 bases unmatched. Looked up from germline, CDR1 is MGHRA and CDR2 is YSYEKL. In DNA, the CDR3 is TGCGCCAGCAGCCAGCAGGGGGCCGGCGAAAAACTGTTTTTT. Protein product: CASSQQGAGEKLFF.